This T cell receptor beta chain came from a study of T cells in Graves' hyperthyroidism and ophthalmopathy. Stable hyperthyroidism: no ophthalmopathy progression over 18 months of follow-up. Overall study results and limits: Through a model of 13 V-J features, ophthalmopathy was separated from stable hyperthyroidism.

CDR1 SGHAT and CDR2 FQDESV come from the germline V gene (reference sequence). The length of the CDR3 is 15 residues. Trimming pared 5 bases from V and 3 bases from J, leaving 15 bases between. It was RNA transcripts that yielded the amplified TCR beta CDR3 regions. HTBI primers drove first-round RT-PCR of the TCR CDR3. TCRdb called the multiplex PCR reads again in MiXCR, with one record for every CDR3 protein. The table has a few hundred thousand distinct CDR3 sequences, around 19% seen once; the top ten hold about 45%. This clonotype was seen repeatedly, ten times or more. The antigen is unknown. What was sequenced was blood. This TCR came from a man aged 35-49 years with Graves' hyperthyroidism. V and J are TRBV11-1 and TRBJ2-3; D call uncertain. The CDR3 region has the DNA TGTGCCAGCAGCCCAAGGGAAAGGGCAACAGATACGCAGTATTTT. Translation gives CASSPRERATDTQYF.